The sequence of this T cell receptor (beta chain) was determined in a study of vaccination and CD4 T cells after COVID-19. Germline V gene sequence: CDR1 KGHDR, CDR2 SFDVKD. The CDR3 spans 15 residues. V was shortened by 3 bases and J by 3 bases, with 11 bases between the two germline ends. The Oncomine TCR Beta short-read assay was applied to DNA of cultured CD4+ T cells. One entry per CDR3 protein results from TCRdb running MiXCR on the PCR reads. Among under 13,000 distinct CDR3 sequences listed, around 23% were seen once. Concerning this clonotype itself: Its antigen is as yet unknown.

Treatment of the sample: roughly ten-day PBMC culture with coronavirus spike peptide pools or control peptides (ViraFEST assay). The material sequenced was CD4+ T cells from blood, cultured in vitro, taken after SARS-CoV-2 vaccination. The chain combines TRBV24-1 with TRBJ2-1, with TRBD1 as a possible D gene (6 bases). The sequence derives from a human donor who had recovered from COVID-19. The CDR3 nucleotides are TGTGCCACCAGTGATCCAGGACAGTTCTACAATGAGCAGTTCTTC. Encoded protein: CATSDPGQFYNEQFF.